One T cell receptor (beta chain) is described in this entry. It was with 60 Vbeta and 13 Jbeta primers that the PCR ran. Sequencing was performed with immunoSEQ multiplex PCR; in TCRdb, only in-frame clones are kept and a portion is missing. The data contain about 120,000 clones, roughly 69% of them singletons. The sample is drawn from a study of cytomegalovirus exposure and HLA in healthy donors. The TCR comes from a human donor in good health. Sequenced input: PBMCs.

The CDR3 sequence: CASSFVNEQFF. CDR3 nucleotides: TGTGCCAGCAGCTTCGTCAATGAGCAGTTCTTC. The chain recombines TRBV7-2 with TRBJ2-1; D is unresolved. Germline lookup yields CDR1 SGHTA and CDR2 FQGNSA. The CDR3 extends over 11 amino acids. Deletions cut 3 bases from V and 6 bases from J, with 3 bases between.